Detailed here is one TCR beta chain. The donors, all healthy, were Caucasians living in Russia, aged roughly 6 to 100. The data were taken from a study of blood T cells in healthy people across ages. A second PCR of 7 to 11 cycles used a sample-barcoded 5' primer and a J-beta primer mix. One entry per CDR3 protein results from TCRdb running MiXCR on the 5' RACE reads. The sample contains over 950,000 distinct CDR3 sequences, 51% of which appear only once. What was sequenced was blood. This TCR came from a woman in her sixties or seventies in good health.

Written as DNA, the CDR3 is TGTGCCAGCAGTTTAGCCGGTCGAGAAGATACGCAGTATTTT. It codes for CASSLAGREDTQYF. The chain couples TRBV27 to TRBJ2-3; D is ambiguous. V lost 2 bases to trimming and J lost 5 bases, with 11 bases between them. Germline CDR1 MNHEY, CDR2 SMNVEV (reference sequence). The CDR3 length is 14 residues.